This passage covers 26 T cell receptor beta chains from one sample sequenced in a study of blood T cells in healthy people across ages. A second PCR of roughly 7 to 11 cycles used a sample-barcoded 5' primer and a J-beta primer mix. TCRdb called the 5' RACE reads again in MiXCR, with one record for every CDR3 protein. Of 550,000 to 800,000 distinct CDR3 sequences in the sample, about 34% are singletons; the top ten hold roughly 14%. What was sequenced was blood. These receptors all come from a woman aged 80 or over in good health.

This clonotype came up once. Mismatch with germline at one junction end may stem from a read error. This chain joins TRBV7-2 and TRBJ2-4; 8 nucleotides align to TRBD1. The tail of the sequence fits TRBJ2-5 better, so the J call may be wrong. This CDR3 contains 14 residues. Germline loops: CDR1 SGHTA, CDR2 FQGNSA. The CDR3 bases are TGTGCCGGCAGCATGGGACAGGCCCAAGGGACCCAGTACTTC. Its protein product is CAGSMGQAQGTQYF.

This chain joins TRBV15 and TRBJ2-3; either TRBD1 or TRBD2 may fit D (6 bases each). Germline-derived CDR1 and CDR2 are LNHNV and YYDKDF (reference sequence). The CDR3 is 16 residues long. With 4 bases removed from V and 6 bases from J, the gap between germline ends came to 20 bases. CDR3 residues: CATSKGGKGGGDTQYF. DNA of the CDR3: TGTGCCACCAGCAAAGGGGGGAAGGGGGGCGGGGATACGCAGTATTTT.

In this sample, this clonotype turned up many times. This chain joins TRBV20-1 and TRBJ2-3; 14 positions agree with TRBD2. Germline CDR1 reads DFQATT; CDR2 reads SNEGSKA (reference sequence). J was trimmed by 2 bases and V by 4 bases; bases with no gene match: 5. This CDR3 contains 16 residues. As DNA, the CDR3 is TGCAGTGCTATTCCGGGACTAGCGGGGGTCACAGATACGCAGTATTTT. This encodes CSAIPGLAGVTDTQYF.

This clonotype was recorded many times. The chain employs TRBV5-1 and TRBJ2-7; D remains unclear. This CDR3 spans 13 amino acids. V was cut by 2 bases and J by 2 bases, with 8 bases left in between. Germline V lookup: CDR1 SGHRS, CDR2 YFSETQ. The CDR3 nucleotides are TGCGCCAGCAGCTTCTCGGTTACCTACGAGCAGTACTTC. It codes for CASSFSVTYEQYF.

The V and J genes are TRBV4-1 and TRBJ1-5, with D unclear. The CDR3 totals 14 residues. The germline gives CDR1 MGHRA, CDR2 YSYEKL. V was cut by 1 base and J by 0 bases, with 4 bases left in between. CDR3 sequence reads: CASSQVDSNQPQHF. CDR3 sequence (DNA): TGCGCCAGCAGCCAAGTGGATAGCAATCAGCCCCAGCATTTT.

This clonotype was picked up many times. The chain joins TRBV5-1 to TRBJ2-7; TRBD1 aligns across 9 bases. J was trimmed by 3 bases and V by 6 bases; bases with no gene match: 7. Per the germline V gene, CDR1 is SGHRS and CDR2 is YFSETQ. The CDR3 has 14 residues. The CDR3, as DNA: TGCGCCAGCACCAGGGACAGGGCGAACTACGAGCAGTACTTC. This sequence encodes CASTRDRANYEQYF.

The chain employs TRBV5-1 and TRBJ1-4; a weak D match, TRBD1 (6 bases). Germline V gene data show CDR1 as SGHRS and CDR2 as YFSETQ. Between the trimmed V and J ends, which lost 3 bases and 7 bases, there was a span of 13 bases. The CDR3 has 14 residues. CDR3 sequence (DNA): TGCGCCAGCAGCTCGGGGGGCATCGGTGAAAAACTGTTTTTT. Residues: CASSSGGIGEKLFF.

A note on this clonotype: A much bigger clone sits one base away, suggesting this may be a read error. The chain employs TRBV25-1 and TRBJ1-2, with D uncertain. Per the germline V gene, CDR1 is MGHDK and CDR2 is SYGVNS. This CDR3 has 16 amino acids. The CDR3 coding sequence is TGTGCCAGCAGCGAAACCCGGTGGGGTACTAACTATGGCTACATCTTC. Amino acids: CASSETRWGTNYGYIF.

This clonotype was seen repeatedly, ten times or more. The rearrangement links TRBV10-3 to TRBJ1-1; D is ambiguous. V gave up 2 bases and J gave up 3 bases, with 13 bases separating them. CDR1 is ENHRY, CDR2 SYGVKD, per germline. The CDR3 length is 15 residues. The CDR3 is CAISERGGIDTEAFF. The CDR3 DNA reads TGTGCCATCAGTGAGAGAGGAGGAATTGACACTGAAGCTTTCTTT.

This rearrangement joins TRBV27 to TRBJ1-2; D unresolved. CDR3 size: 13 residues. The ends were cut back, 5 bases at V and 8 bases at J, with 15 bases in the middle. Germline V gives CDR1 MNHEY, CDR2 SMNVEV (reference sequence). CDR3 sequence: CASSPLPVVGYTF. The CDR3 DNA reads TGTGCCAGCAGTCCCCTCCCAGTTGTGGGCTACACCTTC.

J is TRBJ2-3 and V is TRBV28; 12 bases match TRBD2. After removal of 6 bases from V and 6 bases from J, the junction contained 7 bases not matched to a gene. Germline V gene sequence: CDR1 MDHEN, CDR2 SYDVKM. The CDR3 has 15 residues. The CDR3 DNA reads TGTGCCAGCAGGAGACTAGCGGGGGCCCCGGATACGCAGTATTTT. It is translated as CASRRLAGAPDTQYF.

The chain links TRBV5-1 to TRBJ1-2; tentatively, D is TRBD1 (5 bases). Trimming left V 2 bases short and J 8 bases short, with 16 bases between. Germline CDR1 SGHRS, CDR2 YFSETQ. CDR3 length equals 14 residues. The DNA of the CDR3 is TGCGCCAGCAGCTTAACCTCGGGGCCTTCCGGCTACACCTTC. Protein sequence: CASSLTSGPSGYTF.

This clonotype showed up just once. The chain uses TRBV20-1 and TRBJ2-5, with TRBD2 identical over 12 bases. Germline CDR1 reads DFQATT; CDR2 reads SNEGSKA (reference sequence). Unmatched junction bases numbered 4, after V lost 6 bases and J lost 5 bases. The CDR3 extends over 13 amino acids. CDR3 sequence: CSAPGTSGETQYF. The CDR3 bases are TGCAGTGCCCCCGGGACTAGCGGGGAGACCCAGTACTTC.

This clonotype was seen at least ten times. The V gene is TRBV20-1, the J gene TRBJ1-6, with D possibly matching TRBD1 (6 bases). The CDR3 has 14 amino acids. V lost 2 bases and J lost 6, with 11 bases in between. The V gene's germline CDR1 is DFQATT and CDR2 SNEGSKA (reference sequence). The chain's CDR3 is CSARTGHPNSPLHF. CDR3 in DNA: TGCAGTGCTAGAACGGGACACCCTAATTCACCCCTCCACTTT.

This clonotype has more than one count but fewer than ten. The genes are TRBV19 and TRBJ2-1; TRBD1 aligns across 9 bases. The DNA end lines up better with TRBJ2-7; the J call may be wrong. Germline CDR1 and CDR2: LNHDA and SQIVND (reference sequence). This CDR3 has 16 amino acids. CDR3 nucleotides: TGTGCCAGTAGGCCTAGGGGGACAGGGAACTACAATGAGCAGTACTTC. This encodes CASRPRGTGNYNEQYF.

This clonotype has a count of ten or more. CDR3 DNA: TGTGCCAGCAGGCCCAGTTCTGGGGCCAACGTCCTGACTTTC. This encodes CASRPSSGANVLTF. The chain combines TRBV28 with TRBJ2-6, with unresolved D. V was cut by 6 bases and J by 1 base, with 7 bases left in between. This CDR3 is built from 14 residues. Looked up from germline, CDR1 is MDHEN and CDR2 is SYDVKM.

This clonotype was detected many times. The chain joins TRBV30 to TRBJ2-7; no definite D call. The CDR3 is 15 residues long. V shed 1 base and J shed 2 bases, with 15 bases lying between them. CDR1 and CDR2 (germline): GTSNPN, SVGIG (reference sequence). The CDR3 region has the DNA TGTGCCTGGAGTGACATGAGGCTTCCGCCCTACGAGCAGTACTTC. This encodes CAWSDMRLPPYEQYF.

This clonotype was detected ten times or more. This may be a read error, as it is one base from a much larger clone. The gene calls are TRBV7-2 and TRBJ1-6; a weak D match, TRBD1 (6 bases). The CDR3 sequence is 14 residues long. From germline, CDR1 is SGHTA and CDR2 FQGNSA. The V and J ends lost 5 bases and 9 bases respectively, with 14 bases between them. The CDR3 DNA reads TGTGCCAGCAGCGGCAGGGGTGCGGGTTCACCCCTCCACTTT. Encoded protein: CASSGRGAGSPLHF.

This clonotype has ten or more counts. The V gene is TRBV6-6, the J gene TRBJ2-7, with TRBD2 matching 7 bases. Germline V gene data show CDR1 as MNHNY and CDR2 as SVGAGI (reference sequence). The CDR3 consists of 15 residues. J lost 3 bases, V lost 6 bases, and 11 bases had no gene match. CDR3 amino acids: CASSPSRQRDYEQYF. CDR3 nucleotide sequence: TGTGCCAGCAGCCCCTCGCGCCAGCGGGACTACGAGCAGTACTTC.

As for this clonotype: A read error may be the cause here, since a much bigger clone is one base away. The CDR3 nucleotides read TGTGCCAGCAGCAATCGGCCCGGCAACGAGCAGTACTTC. Protein: CASSNRPGNEQYF. This chain connects TRBV7-2 to TRBJ2-7; D unresolved. The germline CDR1 and CDR2 sequences are SGHTA and FQGNSA. The CDR3 has 13 residues. Trimming pared 5 bases from V and 5 bases from J, leaving 13 bases between.

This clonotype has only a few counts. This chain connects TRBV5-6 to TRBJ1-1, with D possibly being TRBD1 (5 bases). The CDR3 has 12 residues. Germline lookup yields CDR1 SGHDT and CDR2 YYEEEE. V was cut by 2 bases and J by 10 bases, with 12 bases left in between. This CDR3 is CASSFPGIRAFF. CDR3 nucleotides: TGTGCCAGCAGCTTCCCAGGGATACGAGCTTTCTTT.

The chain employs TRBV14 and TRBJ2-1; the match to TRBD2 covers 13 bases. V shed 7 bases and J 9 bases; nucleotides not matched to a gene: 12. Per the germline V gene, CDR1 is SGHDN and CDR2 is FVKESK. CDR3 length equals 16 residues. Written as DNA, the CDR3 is TGTGCCAGCAACCCTTGGGGGACTAGCGGGGAGGTTGAGCAGTTCTTC. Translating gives CASNPWGTSGEVEQFF.

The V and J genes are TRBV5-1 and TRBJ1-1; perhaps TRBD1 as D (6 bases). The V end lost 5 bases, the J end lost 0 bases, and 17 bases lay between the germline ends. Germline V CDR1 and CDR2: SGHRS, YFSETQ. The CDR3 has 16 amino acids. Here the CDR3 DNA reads TGCGCCAGCAGGAGGGGCCCAGGGGTGATGAACACTGAAGCTTTCTTT. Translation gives CASRRGPGVMNTEAFF.

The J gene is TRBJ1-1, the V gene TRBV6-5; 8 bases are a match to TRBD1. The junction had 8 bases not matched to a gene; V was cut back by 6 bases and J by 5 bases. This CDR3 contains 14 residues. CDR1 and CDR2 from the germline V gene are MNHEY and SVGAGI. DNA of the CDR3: TGTGCCAGCAGACCTCCCGGGACAGGTACTGAAGCTTTCTTT. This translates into CASRPPGTGTEAFF.

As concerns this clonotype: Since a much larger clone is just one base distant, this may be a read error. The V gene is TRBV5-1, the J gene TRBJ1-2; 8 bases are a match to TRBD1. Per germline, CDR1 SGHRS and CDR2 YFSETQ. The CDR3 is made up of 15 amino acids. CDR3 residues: CASSPDRVKTDGFTF. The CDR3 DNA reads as TGCGCCAGCAGCCCGGACAGGGTAAAGACCGATGGCTTCACCTTC.

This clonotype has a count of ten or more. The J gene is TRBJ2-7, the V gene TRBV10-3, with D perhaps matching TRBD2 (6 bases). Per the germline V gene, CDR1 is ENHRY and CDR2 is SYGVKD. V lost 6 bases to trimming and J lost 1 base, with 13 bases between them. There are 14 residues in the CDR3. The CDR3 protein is CAIRPGGGSYEQYF. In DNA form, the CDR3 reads TGTGCCATCAGACCGGGTGGGGGGTCCTACGAGCAGTACTTC.